These 5 T cell receptor beta chains were all obtained from the same sample, sequenced in a study of T cell responses to AZD1222 COVID-19 vaccine (dated by TCRdb to 2020 to 2023). The sample's time point label is to be understood as: baseline before first vaccination. The library was obtained by the immunoSEQ multiplex PCR assay. This is the immuneACCESS table as TCRdb keeps it, with only in-frame sequences that have V and J called. A part of the clones is gone; compared with another copy, unresolved V genes explain less than half, and the rest is unexplained. The sample table records around 120,000 clones; 80% to 95% of these occur just once. The ten most abundant clones make up approximately 1% of the sample. The sample here was peripheral blood, taken on day 0 of AZD1222 vaccination. The receptors here all came from an adult in good health.

The CDR3 coding sequence is TGTGCCAGCAGTTCCTATGGTGGGAAAGGACTAGCGGCCTACAATGAGCAGTTCTTC. Translation gives CASSSYGGKGLAAYNEQFF. The chain carries TRBV28 and TRBJ2-1, with 10 bases aligning to TRBD2. Germline lookup yields CDR1 MDHEN and CDR2 SYDVKM. The CDR3 is 19 residues long. V shed 4 bases and J 2 bases; nucleotides not matched to a gene: 14.

The V gene is TRBV19, the J gene TRBJ2-5; 9 bases match TRBD1. J was trimmed by 6 bases and V by 9 bases; bases with no gene match: 11. The CDR3 spans 14 residues. CDR1 is LNHDA and CDR2 is SQIVND in the germline V gene (reference sequence). CDR3 nucleotides: TGTGCCAGCCGGCGACAGGGGGAGATGAAGACCCAGTACTTC. Translation gives CASRRQGEMKTQYF.

This clone was counted between two and nine times. V and J are TRBV6-4 and TRBJ2-3; no firm D call. The CDR3 is 14 amino acids. The germline V gene encodes CDR1 MRHNA and CDR2 SNTAGT. Trimming took off 0 bases at V and 3 bases at J, with 7 bases between the two ends. The CDR3 protein is CASSDSTETDTQYF. The CDR3 DNA reads as TGTGCCAGCAGTGACTCGACTGAGACAGATACGCAGTATTTT.

The chain recombines TRBV6-6 with TRBJ1-1, with D unclear. The V gene lost 2 bases and the J gene lost 7 bases, with 11 bases spanning the gap. CDR1 MNHNY and CDR2 SVGAGI come from the germline V gene (reference sequence). There are 13 residues in the CDR3. The DNA of the CDR3 is TGTGCCAGCAGTTACATAGGACGCGGTGAAGCTTTCTTT. This codes for CASSYIGRGEAFF.

In its sample, this clone was seen once. This chain uses TRBV2 with TRBJ2-1; D perhaps matches TRBD1 (5 bases). Germline CDR1 SNHLY, CDR2 FYNNEI. V dropped 1 base and J dropped 6 bases, with 16 bases sitting between them. CDR3 length: 16 residues. The CDR3 here is CASSEEWAGSGNEQFF. The CDR3 coding sequence is TGTGCCAGCAGTGAAGAGTGGGCAGGGTCAGGCAATGAGCAGTTCTTC.